A single sample gave rise to the 26 T cell receptor beta chains below, sequenced in a study of blood T cell repertoires in COVID-19. The repertoire was sequenced with immunoSEQ multiplex PCR; TCRdb's copy has only in-frame clones and lacks some. The table shows under 200,000 clones, with approximately 80% occurring only once. Sequenced: peripheral blood. The receptors originated from a woman aged 55-75 years with acute or convalescent COVID-19.

The CDR3 sequence is CASRKFGGASEDTQYF. CDR3 DNA sequence: TGTGCCAGTAGGAAATTCGGGGGGGCTTCAGAAGATACGCAGTATTTT. The rearrangement links TRBV19 to TRBJ2-3; 8 nucleotides match TRBD2. CDR1 is LNHDA, CDR2 SQIVND, per germline (reference sequence). This CDR3 contains 16 residues. V trimming: 6 bases; J trimming: 5 bases; junction bases outside the gene matches: 13. The variable domain in full, completed from reference TRBV19 and TRBJ2-3, reads DGGITQSPKYLFRKEGQNVTLSCEQNLNHDAMYWYRQDPGQGLRLIYYSQIVNDFQKGDIAEGYSVSREKKESFPLTVTSAQKNPTAFYLCASRKFGGASEDTQYFGPGTRLTVL.

The J gene is TRBJ1-2, the V gene TRBV5-4; a weak D match, TRBD1 (5 bases). The V end was cut by 1 base, the J end by 8 bases, with 15 bases between. From germline, CDR1 is SGHNT and CDR2 YYREEE (reference sequence). CDR3 length: 14 amino acids. This chain's CDR3 is CASSLYSGGWGYTF. The CDR3, as DNA: TGTGCCAGCAGCTTGTATTCCGGGGGATGGGGCTACACCTTC.

The chain links TRBV19 to TRBJ1-6; D might be TRBD1 (5 bases). V shed 4 bases and J shed 0 bases, with 19 bases lying between them. The CDR3 totals 19 residues. Germline V gives CDR1 LNHDA, CDR2 SQIVND (reference sequence). The CDR3 loop reads CASSRGTLVPGSYNSPLHF. The CDR3 nucleotides read TGTGCCAGTAGTAGGGGGACTCTTGTTCCGGGCTCCTATAATTCACCCCTCCACTTT.

This clone was recorded a few times. V is TRBV4-2 and J is TRBJ2-7; a possible D gene is TRBD1 (8 bases). This CDR3 has 17 residues. Germline assignment: CDR1 LGHNA and CDR2 YNFKEQ. Trimming took 1 base from V and 3 from J, leaving 19 bases between them. CDR3 sequence: CASSQASLQGGNYEQYF. The CDR3 DNA sequence: TGTGCCAGCAGCCAAGCATCCTTACAGGGGGGGAACTACGAGCAGTACTTC.

This CDR3 reads CASSHLSVAGLNEQYF. The CDR3, as DNA: TGTGCCAGCAGCCATTTGTCGGTAGCGGGGCTAAACGAGCAGTACTTC. V is TRBV14 and J is TRBJ2-7; 8 bases agree with TRBD2. CDR1 and CDR2 from the germline V gene are SGHDN and FVKESK. The CDR3 sequence is 16 residues long. J was trimmed by 5 bases and V by 3 bases; bases with no gene match: 12. The full variable domain, completed using reference TRBV14 and TRBJ2-7, is EAGVTQFPSHSVIEKGQTVTLRCDPISGHDNLYWYRRVMGKEIKFLLHFVKESKQDESGMPNNRFLAERTGGTYSTLKVQPAELEDSGVYFCASSHLSVAGLNEQYFGPGTRLTVT.

J is TRBJ1-1 and V is TRBV4-3, with D hard to call. This CDR3 is built from 15 residues. Trimming removed 1 base from V and 1 base from J, with 10 bases in between. Germline loops: CDR1 LGHNA, CDR2 YSLEER. This CDR3 is CASSQVFAGNTEAFF. Written as DNA, the CDR3 is TGCGCCAGCAGCCAAGTCTTTGCAGGGAACACTGAAGCTTTCTTT.

Only one count was recorded for this clone. The genes are TRBV3-1 (or the pseudogene TRBV3-2) and TRBJ1-2, with D uncertain. Germline values: CDR1 LGHDT, CDR2 YNNKEL (reference sequence). Trimming pared 0 bases from V and 8 bases from J, leaving 19 bases between. The CDR3 is made up of 16 amino acids. The CDR3: CASSQELGSPFRGYTF. As DNA, the CDR3 is TGTGCCAGCAGCCAAGAACTGGGCAGCCCATTTAGGGGCTACACCTTC.

V gene TRBV9 combines with J gene TRBJ1-5; unclear D gene. Germline V lookup: CDR1 SGDLS, CDR2 YYNGEE. V was cut by 0 bases and J by 7 bases, with 8 bases left in between. The CDR3 extends over 13 amino acids. CDR3 bases: TGTGCCAGCAGCGTAGGGGAGGGCCAGCCCCAGCATTTT. Protein: CASSVGEGQPQHF.

The chain has TRBV29-1 and TRBJ1-5; the D is unclear. V was pared by 4 bases and J by 3 bases, with 13 bases between. CDR1 and CDR2 from the germline V gene are SQVTM and ANQGSEA. This CDR3 comprises 14 residues. Here the CDR3 DNA reads TGCAGCGTTGTCGCCCGGAGAAACAATCAGCCCCAGCATTTT. This gives the protein CSVVARRNNQPQHF.

The rearrangement uses TRBV24-1 and TRBJ1-2; 9 bases line up with TRBD1. Germline loops: CDR1 KGHDR, CDR2 SFDVKD. The CDR3 has 19 amino acids. Trimming at V came to 0 bases and at J to 3 bases, leaving 13 bases not matched to a gene. CDR3 DNA sequence: TGTGCCACCAGTGATTTGTCCTTGGACAGGGGAAGGTTCCACTATGGCTACACCTTC. Translating it yields CATSDLSLDRGRFHYGYTF.

The chain links TRBV7-2 to TRBJ2-2; D may be TRBD2 (6 bases). The V end was cut by 7 bases, the J end by 0 bases, with 9 bases between. CDR3 length: 14 residues. CDR1 is SGHTA and CDR2 is FQGNSA in the germline V gene. The CDR3 protein is CASTPGANTGELFF. CDR3 nucleotide sequence: TGTGCCAGCACCCCGGGAGCGAACACCGGGGAGCTGTTTTTT.

This sequence joins TRBV3-1 (or the pseudogene TRBV3-2) and TRBJ1-5, with D unresolved. Germline assignment: CDR1 LGHDT and CDR2 YNNKEL (reference sequence). V dropped 3 bases and J dropped 7 bases, with 10 bases sitting between them. CDR3 size: 13 residues. This CDR3 reads CASSQGSLQPQHF. In DNA, the CDR3 is TGTGCCAGCAGCCAGGGCAGTTTACAGCCCCAGCATTTT.

This clone was counted a few times. The rearrangement links TRBV24-1 to TRBJ1-5; D is unresolved. The germline gives CDR1 KGHDR, CDR2 SFDVKD. The ends were cut back, 1 base at V and 11 bases at J, with 11 bases in the middle. This CDR3 has 13 residues. The CDR3 sequence is CATSDFNVGSQHF. The CDR3, as DNA: TGTGCCACCAGTGATTTTAATGTCGGGTCCCAGCATTTT.

The chain employs TRBV5-6 and TRBJ2-3, with TRBD2 matching over 9 bases. This CDR3 region has 15 residues. V was clipped by 3 bases and J by 5 bases; unmatched bases: 7. The germline gives CDR1 SGHDT, CDR2 YYEEEE. The CDR3 nucleotides are TGTGCCAGCAGCTCCGTAGCGGGGGCCCTAGATACGCAGTATTTT. It codes for CASSSVAGALDTQYF.

This clone was detected a few times. The chain carries TRBV29-1 and TRBJ1-1; D ambiguous. This CDR3 region has 13 residues. Germline values: CDR1 SQVTM, CDR2 ANQGSEA. Trimming took off 4 bases at V and 2 bases at J, with 11 bases between the two ends. In nucleotides, the CDR3 is TGCAGCGTTGCTAGGACGGGAAACACTGAAGCTTTCTTT. Residues: CSVARTGNTEAFF. Full variable domain (rest looked up from reference TRBV29-1 and TRBJ1-1): SAVISQKPSRDICQRGTSLTIQCQVDSQVTMMFWYRQQPGQSLTLIATANQGSEATYESGFVIDKFPISRPNLTFSTLTVSNMSPEDSSIYLCSVARTGNTEAFFGQGTRLTVV.

The chain combines TRBV27 with TRBJ2-5; 10 nucleotides line up with TRBD1. This CDR3 comprises 13 residues. Looked up from germline, CDR1 is MNHEY and CDR2 is SMNVEV (reference sequence). V lost 7 bases and J lost 3; bases outside the gene matches: 2. The DNA for the CDR3 is TGTGCCAGCACGGGGACAGGGGAAGAGACCCAGTACTTC. Protein: CASTGTGEETQYF.

The chain is built from TRBV2 and TRBJ2-3; possibly TRBD1 for D (6 bases). This CDR3 spans 14 amino acids. The V end lost 5 bases, the J end lost 0 bases, and 9 bases lay between the germline ends. Germline assignment: CDR1 SNHLY and CDR2 FYNNEI. CDR3 coding DNA: TGTGCCAGCAGTTGGACAGAGAGCACAGATACGCAGTATTTT. This codes for CASSWTESTDTQYF.

The chain recombines TRBV4-1 with TRBJ2-7; D is perhaps TRBD1 (6 bases). This CDR3 spans 14 amino acids. Germline V gene lookup returns CDR1 MGHRA and CDR2 YSYEKL. V was pared by 4 bases and J by 6 bases, with 16 bases between. The CDR3, as DNA: TGCGCCAGCAGCCCTCTCAGGGGCGAGAGCGAGCAGTACTTC. This codes for CASSPLRGESEQYF.

V and J are TRBV4-1 and TRBJ1-5; 7 bases align to TRBD1. This CDR3 region has 15 residues. Per the germline V gene, CDR1 is MGHRA and CDR2 is YSYEKL. The junction had 5 bases not matched to a gene; V was cut back by 0 bases and J by 6 bases. CDR3 DNA: TGCGCCAGCAGCCAAGACGGCCAGGGGGGTCAGCCCCAGCATTTT. Its protein product is CASSQDGQGGQPQHF.

The V and J genes are TRBV5-1 and TRBJ1-3; 7 nucleotides match TRBD1. There are 15 residues in the CDR3. The germline V gene encodes CDR1 SGHRS and CDR2 YFSETQ. After removal of 3 bases from V and 2 bases from J, the junction contained 5 bases not matched to a gene. In nucleotides, the CDR3 is TGCGCCAGCAGCTACGAAACAGGGGCTGGAAACACCATATATTTT. Its protein is CASSYETGAGNTIYF.

J is TRBJ1-5 and V is TRBV19, with unresolved D. V was shortened by 7 bases and J by 4 bases, with 17 bases between the two germline ends. CDR1 and CDR2 (germline): LNHDA, SQIVND (reference sequence). This CDR3 region has 15 residues. The CDR3 reads CASKEAVMSNQPQHF. The CDR3 nucleotides are TGTGCCAGTAAAGAGGCGGTGATGAGTAATCAGCCCCAGCATTTT.

The chain has TRBV7-2 and TRBJ2-1; maybe TRBD1 (6 bases). The CDR3 has 15 residues. CDR1 is SGHTA, CDR2 FQGNSA, per germline. V shed 5 bases and J shed 1 base, with 12 bases lying between them. The CDR3 here is CASSQDRQSYNEQFF. CDR3 nucleotide sequence: TGTGCCAGCAGCCAAGACAGGCAGTCCTACAATGAGCAGTTCTTC.

This clone was counted a single time. The V gene is TRBV6-6, the J gene TRBJ1-6, with 9 nucleotides matching TRBD1. From germline, CDR1 is MNHNY and CDR2 SVGAGI (reference sequence). The J segment lost 0 bases and the V segment lost 5 bases, leaving 8 bases of the junction unmatched. The CDR3 has 18 residues. CDR3 nucleotide sequence: TGTGCCAGCAGTCCGGGACAGGGCGAGAGCTCCTATAATTCACCCCTCCACTTT. Residues: CASSPGQGESSYNSPLHF.

V usage is TRBV10-2 and J usage is TRBJ2-2; TRBD2 is a possible D gene (7 bases). From germline, CDR1 is WSHSY and CDR2 SAAADI. There are 16 residues in the CDR3. Trimming stripped 5 bases from V and 6 bases from J, with 19 bases between. CDR3 sequence: CASSSRQASGPGELFF. The CDR3 coding sequence is TGCGCCAGCAGTTCCCGACAGGCTAGCGGCCCCGGGGAGCTGTTTTTT.

Only one count was recorded for this clone. The V gene is TRBV2, the J gene TRBJ1-6; 11 nucleotides align to TRBD1. V was clipped by 6 bases and J by 8 bases; unmatched bases: 6. This CDR3 spans 15 amino acids. CDR1 is SNHLY and CDR2 is FYNNEI in the germline V gene. The CDR3 reads CASRPDRGRYSPLHF. As DNA, the CDR3 is TGTGCCAGCAGGCCGGACAGGGGGCGATATTCACCCCTCCACTTT.

The chain uses TRBV5-5 and TRBJ2-7, with a weak D call TRBD2 (5 bases). Germline loops: CDR1 SGHKS, CDR2 YYEKEE (reference sequence). V shed 1 base and J shed 6 bases, with 14 bases lying between them. The CDR3 has 14 residues. In DNA, the CDR3 is TGTGCCAGCAGCTTGATCGTGCGGGTGGGCGAGCAGTACTTC. Amino acids: CASSLIVRVGEQYF.